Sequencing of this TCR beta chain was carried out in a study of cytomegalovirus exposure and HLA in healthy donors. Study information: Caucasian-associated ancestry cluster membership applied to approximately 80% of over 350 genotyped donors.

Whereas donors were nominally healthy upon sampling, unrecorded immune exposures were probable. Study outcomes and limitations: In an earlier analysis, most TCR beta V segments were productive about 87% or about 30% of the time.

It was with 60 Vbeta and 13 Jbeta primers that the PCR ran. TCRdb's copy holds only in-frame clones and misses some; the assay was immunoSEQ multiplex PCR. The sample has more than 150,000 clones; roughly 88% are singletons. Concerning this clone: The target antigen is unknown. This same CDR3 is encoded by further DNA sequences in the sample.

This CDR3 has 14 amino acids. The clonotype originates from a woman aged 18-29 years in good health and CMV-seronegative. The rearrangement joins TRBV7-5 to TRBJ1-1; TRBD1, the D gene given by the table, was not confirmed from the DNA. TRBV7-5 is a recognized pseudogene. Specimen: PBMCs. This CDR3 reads CVRSSHSGYTEAFF. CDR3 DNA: TGTGTCAGAAGCTCCCACTCAGGGTACACTGAAGCTTTCTTT.